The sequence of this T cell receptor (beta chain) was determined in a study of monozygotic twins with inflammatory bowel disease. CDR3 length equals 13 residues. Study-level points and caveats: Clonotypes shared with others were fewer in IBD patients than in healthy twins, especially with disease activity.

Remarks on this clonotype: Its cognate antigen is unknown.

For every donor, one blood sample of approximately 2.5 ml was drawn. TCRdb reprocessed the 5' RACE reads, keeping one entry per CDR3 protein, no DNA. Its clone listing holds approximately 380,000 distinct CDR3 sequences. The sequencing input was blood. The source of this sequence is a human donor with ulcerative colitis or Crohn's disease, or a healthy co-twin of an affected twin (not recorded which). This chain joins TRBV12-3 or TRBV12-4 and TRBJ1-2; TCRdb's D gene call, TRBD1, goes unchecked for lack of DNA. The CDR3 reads CASSLWGNYGYTF.